Sequencing of this TCR beta chain was carried out in a study of blood T cell repertoires in COVID-19. On the study more broadly: The United States, Italy and Spain were the sources of the acute and convalescent COVID-19 samples. PBMCs, B-cell-depleted T cells, or T cells provided the cDNA or gDNA that made up the material.

As originally analysed: Reference gene primer amplification gave nucleated cell count estimates. Profiling relied on immunoSEQ multiplex PCR, and the TCRdb table lists in-frame clones only, not all of them. The D gene and trimming were derived from the DNA, and the V and J assignments and clone size from that table. The table records over 150,000 clones, roughly 80% of them present only once. CDR3 size: 14 residues. CDR1 and CDR2 (germline): ENHRY, SYGVKD. Trimming removed 0 bases at V and 4 bases at J, with 10 bases between. The source material was peripheral blood. This TCR derives from a woman aged 80 or over with acute or convalescent COVID-19. The chain carries TRBV10-3 and TRBJ2-7, with D perhaps matching TRBD2 (5 bases). Here the CDR3 DNA reads TGTGCCATCAGTGAGTCCAGCGGAGTATACGAGCAGTACTTC. The encoded protein is CAISESSGVYEQYF.